One and the same sample provided the 21 T cell receptor beta chains below, sequenced in a study of regulatory T cells in long-lasting Graves disease. Time point specified: newly diagnosed GD, antithyroid drugs for less than 3 months. Generation of the TCR library employed RNA extracted from PBMCs. According to the study, TCR beta libraries were built with iRepertoire HTBI primers and CDR3-region Arm-PCR. Each CDR3 protein gets one entry after TCRdb re-called the multiplex PCR reads with MiXCR. This sample carries some 500,000 distinct CDR3 sequences, about 16% of them seen once, and the ten largest clones take 25%. This sample was also put to use in a study of T cells in Graves' hyperthyroidism and ophthalmopathy.

This sample comprised peripheral blood mononuclear cells (PBMCs), obtained at new diagnosis, from a patient treated with antithyroid drugs. Receptor source: a woman aged 35-65 years with Graves disease.

V gene TRBV6-2 or TRBV6-3 combines with J gene TRBJ2-5; the match to TRBD1 covers 9 bases. Losses at the gene ends were 5 bases for V and 5 bases for J; bases not matched to a gene: 9. This CDR3 has 15 amino acids. CDR1 is MNHEY, CDR2 SVGEGT, per germline. The CDR3 reads CASSVWGQGFETQYF. The CDR3 nucleotides are TGTGCCAGCAGTGTTTGGGGACAGGGATTCGAGACCCAGTACTTC.

This clonotype was seen many times. The chain employs TRBV19 and TRBJ1-5, with 7 bases aligning to TRBD1. V dropped 9 bases and J dropped 5; count of bases not matched to a gene: 13. CDR1 is LNHDA, CDR2 SQIVND, per germline (reference sequence). The CDR3 is 15 residues long. CDR3 nucleotides: TGTGCCAGCACAGCCACGGGACAGCTCCATCAGCCCCAGCATTTT. It is translated as CASTATGQLHQPQHF.

This clonotype turned up a few times. This rearrangement joins TRBV9 to TRBJ2-1; D possibly corresponds to TRBD2 (6 bases). This CDR3 spans 13 amino acids. V was cut by 6 bases and J by 5 bases, with 12 bases left in between. Germline lookup yields CDR1 SGDLS and CDR2 YYNGEE. The CDR3, as DNA: TGTGCCAGCATAGAGACTAGACACAATGAGCAGTTCTTC. Its translation: CASIETRHNEQFF.

There are many counts of this clonotype. This rearrangement joins TRBV6-1 to TRBJ1-1, with D unresolved. Germline CDR1 and CDR2: MNHNS and SASEGT. The V gene lost 6 bases and the J gene lost 0 bases, with 11 bases spanning the gap. The CDR3 loop spans 14 amino acids. CDR3 in amino acids: CASRPVQLNTEAFF. For the CDR3, the DNA is TGTGCCAGCAGGCCTGTACAGCTGAACACTGAAGCTTTCTTT.

The chain has TRBV4-1 and TRBJ1-1; TRBD1 is a possible D gene (6 bases). The V gene's germline CDR1 is MGHRA and CDR2 YSYEKL. This CDR3 is 17 amino acids long. V shed 1 base and J shed 3 bases, with 18 bases lying between them. DNA of the CDR3: TGCGCCAGCAGCCAAGTTGGGCGGGGGGCTAAGGACACTGAAGCTTTCTTT. Translating gives CASSQVGRGAKDTEAFF.

The rearrangement uses TRBV24-1 and TRBJ1-2; possible D gene TRBD1, 5 bases. This CDR3 comprises 14 residues. V lost 2 bases and J lost 8, with 14 bases in between. CDR1 KGHDR and CDR2 SFDVKD come from the germline V gene. CDR3 bases: TGTGCCACCAGTGATTCGGGGGGAATCCGGGGCTACACCTTC. As protein: CATSDSGGIRGYTF.

This clonotype occurred a few times. This chain's CDR3 is CASSMTRGGWANVLTF. The CDR3 region has the DNA TGTGCCAGTAGTATGACCCGCGGTGGCTGGGCCAACGTCCTGACTTTC. The V and J genes are TRBV19 and TRBJ2-6; D not certain. The CDR3 spans 16 residues. The V end lost 3 bases, the J end lost 5 bases, and 14 bases lay between the germline ends. Germline V gene sequence: CDR1 LNHDA, CDR2 SQIVND (reference sequence).

This clonotype appeared many times. This chain links TRBV2 with TRBJ1-5; maybe TRBD1 (5 bases). Germline-derived CDR1 and CDR2 are SNHLY and FYNNEI. V dropped 8 bases and J dropped 7 bases, with 15 bases sitting between them. This CDR3 has 13 amino acids. DNA of the CDR3: TGTGCCAGCGGGCGTGCAGGGCCCCAGCCCCAGCATTTT. Residues: CASGRAGPQPQHF.

In this sample, this clonotype turned up many times. The chain combines TRBV28 with TRBJ1-5; D remains ambiguous. The CDR3 covers 17 residues. Germline V gene lookup returns CDR1 MDHEN and CDR2 SYDVKM. V lost 5 bases and J 2 bases, leaving 19 bases between the germline ends. The CDR3 reads CASSKPRRFGGNQPQHF. In DNA form, the CDR3 reads TGTGCCAGCAGTAAGCCGCGGCGGTTCGGGGGCAATCAGCCCCAGCATTTT.

This clonotype was picked up many times. This chain links TRBV28 with TRBJ2-7; D ambiguous. The ends were cut back, 6 bases at V and 0 bases at J, with 9 bases in the middle. The CDR3 contains 13 residues. Germline V CDR1 and CDR2: MDHEN, SYDVKM. The CDR3 DNA reads as TGTGCCAGCAGGCAATTTGGCTCCTACGAGCAGTACTTC. This sequence encodes CASRQFGSYEQYF.

This chain links TRBV10-2 with TRBJ1-5; D unclear. This CDR3 contains 13 residues. Germline CDR1 is WSHSY and CDR2 is SAAADI. Trimming left V 1 base short and J 4 bases short, with 5 bases between. The CDR3: CASSEYQNQPQHF. The CDR3 DNA sequence: TGCGCCAGCAGTGAGTATCAGAATCAGCCCCAGCATTTT.

CDR3 DNA: TGCGCCAGCAGCACGACTAGCGGGGGGGCACTTGAGCAGTTCTTC. The encoded protein is CASSTTSGGALEQFF. V gene TRBV5-1 combines with J gene TRBJ2-7, with 14 bases aligning to TRBD2. The J call may not be correct, given that the DNA end is closer to TRBJ2-1. This CDR3 contains 15 residues. Germline CDR1 SGHRS, CDR2 YFSETQ.

This clonotype was found a few times. The rearrangement links TRBV15 to TRBJ1-2; D is uncertain. V was pared by 0 bases and J by 8 bases, with 10 bases between. Germline values: CDR1 LNHNV, CDR2 YYDKDF (reference sequence). This CDR3 is 13 amino acids long. The CDR3 nucleotides read TGTGCCACCAGCAGAGATGCGGCCCGGGGCTACACCTTC. Translating gives CATSRDAARGYTF.

This clonotype has ten or more counts. The CDR3 DNA follows: TGTGCCAGCTCGGGAGACAGATTTAATTCACCCCTCCACTTT. Its translation is CASSGDRFNSPLHF. The rearrangement joins TRBV6-1 to TRBJ1-6; possibly TRBD1 for D (5 bases). CDR3 size: 14 residues. CDR1 MNHNS and CDR2 SASEGT come from the germline V gene. With 8 bases removed from V and 6 bases from J, the gap between germline ends came to 14 bases.

V and J are TRBV6-2 or TRBV6-3 and TRBJ2-3, with D perhaps given as TRBD1 or TRBD2 (6 bases each). V was trimmed by 4 bases and J by 2 bases, leaving 13 bases between them. The germline gives CDR1 MNHEY, CDR2 SVGEGT. The CDR3 has 15 residues. CDR3 DNA sequence: TGTGCCAGCAGTTCTTGGGGGGCTGCCACAGATACGCAGTATTTT. Amino acid sequence: CASSSWGAATDTQYF.

This clonotype was counted many times. The V call is TRBV27, the J call TRBJ2-3; D not resolved. V lost 6 bases to trimming and J lost 8 bases, with 15 bases between them. The CDR3 extends over 13 amino acids. Per the germline V gene, CDR1 is MNHEY and CDR2 is SMNVEV (reference sequence). The CDR3 reads CASSPLQVRTQYF. CDR3 DNA: TGTGCCAGCAGCCCCTTGCAGGTCCGTACGCAGTATTTT.

At least ten counts were recorded for this clonotype. The chain is built from TRBV20-1 and TRBJ2-3, with D possibly being TRBD2 (7 bases). This CDR3 comprises 12 residues. Germline V gene sequence: CDR1 DFQATT, CDR2 SNEGSKA (reference sequence). CDR3 region: CCWGGAADTQYF. CDR3 bases: TGCTGTTGGGGGGGGGCAGCAGATACGCAGTATTTT.

In this sample, this clonotype turned up a few times. This CDR3 is missing its conserved last phenylalanine or tryptophan, likely due to a read error. The DNA is omitted, as the CDR3 cannot be located on it reliably, and the CDR3 follows TCRdb's listing. This chain connects TRBV24-1 to TRBJ2-1; TRBD1 is the table's D call, not checked against the DNA. The CDR3 has 12 amino acids, counting both end residues. Germline lookup yields CDR1 KGHDR and CDR2 SFDVKD. CDR3: CATSDFACPRLS.

This clonotype was counted many times. J is TRBJ2-3 and V is TRBV12-3 or TRBV12-4, with 7 bases that match TRBD1. V was pared by 6 bases and J by 11 bases, with 11 bases of the junction left unmatched. CDR3 size: 13 residues. CDR3 sequence: CASSQLDRVEQYF. The CDR3 bases are TGTGCCAGCAGCCAACTAGACAGGGTGGAGCAGTATTTT.

This clonotype was recorded many times. This chain connects TRBV2 to TRBJ1-4; possibly TRBD1 for D (5 bases). Looked up from germline, CDR1 is SNHLY and CDR2 is FYNNEI. This CDR3 spans 13 amino acids. V was cut by 9 bases and J by 7 bases, with 15 bases left in between. CDR3 DNA: TGTGCCAGTTCGGGGGTGGGTGCTGAAAAACTGTTTTTT. Amino acids: CASSGVGAEKLFF.

This clonotype was detected ten times or more. The chain combines TRBV2 with TRBJ1-4; D is undetermined. V was trimmed by 3 bases and J by 4 bases, leaving 6 bases between them. Looked up from germline, CDR1 is SNHLY and CDR2 is FYNNEI. This CDR3 contains 13 residues. The CDR3 region is CASSDIVNEKLFF. The CDR3 DNA is TGTGCCAGCAGTGACATAGTTAATGAAAAACTGTTTTTT.